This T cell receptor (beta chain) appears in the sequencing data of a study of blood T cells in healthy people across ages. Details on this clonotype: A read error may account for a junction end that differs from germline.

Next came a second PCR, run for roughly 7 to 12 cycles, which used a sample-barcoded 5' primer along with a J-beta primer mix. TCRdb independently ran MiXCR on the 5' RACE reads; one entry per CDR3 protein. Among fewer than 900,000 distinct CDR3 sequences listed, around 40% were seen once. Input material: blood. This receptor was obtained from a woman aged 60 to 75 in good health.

CDR3: CASSLLSGRGGGGLFF. In DNA form, the CDR3 reads TGTGCCAGCAGCTTACTGAGCGGGAGAGGTGGCGGGGGGCTGTTTTTT. This sequence joins TRBV7-2 and TRBJ2-2; 8 nucleotides agree with TRBD2. The CDR3 sequence is 16 residues long. Germline CDR1 is SGHTA and CDR2 is FQGNSA.